The 24 T cell receptor delta chains below were found in one sample sequenced in a study of gamma-delta T cells after stem cell transplantation. With CATT, TCRdb re-called clones from the RT-PCR reads. The sample comprises about 10,000 delta-chain clones, 30% to 40% of which are singletons, and roughly 2.8% rests with the top ten. The sequenced sample consisted of gamma-delta T cells. These receptor sequences come from a human donor. It is not recorded whose cells these are; they may come from a transplant donor.

This chain links TRDV1 with TRDJ1; the match to TRDD3 covers 8 bases. CDR3 length: 22 amino acids. V lost 4 bases, J lost 0 bases, and 25 bases stayed unmatched. Germline CDR1 reads TSWWSYY; CDR2 reads QGS. The CDR3 sequence: CALGGSPSTTGSGGPYTDKLIF. The DNA of the CDR3 is TGTGCTCTTGGGGGGTCCCCTTCTACAACGGGGTCTGGGGGACCGTACACCGATAAACTCATCTTT.

The V call is TRDV1, the J call TRDJ2; tentative D call: TRDD3 (5 bases). Germline V CDR1 and CDR2: TSWWSYY, QGS. Trimming removed 11 bases at V and 6 bases at J, with 22 bases between. The CDR3 consists of 15 residues. The CDR3 DNA sequence: TGTGCTAGTGGGGAAAGTCCCCCTTGGGCAGCACAACTCTTCTTT. It specifies CASGESPPWAAQLFF.

V and J are TRDV3 and TRDJ1; tentative D call: TRDD3 (6 bases). The germline CDR1 and CDR2 sequences are TVYSNPD and GDNSRS (reference sequence). The V end lost 5 bases, the J end lost 8 bases, and 33 bases lay between the germline ends. This CDR3 is built from 17 residues. CDR3 residues: CALKEGMSFGSRKKLIF. The CDR3 region has the DNA TGTGCCCTCAAAGAGGGGATGAGTTTTGGATCGAGAAAGAAACTCATCTTT.

Relative to its sample, this clone is medium-sized (0.01 to 0.1%). This chain connects TRDV2 to TRDJ3; TRDD3 agrees at 12 bases. V was pared by 1 base and J by 0 bases, with 6 bases of the junction left unmatched. This CDR3 contains 20 residues. Germline V gives CDR1 GEAIGNYY, CDR2 EKD. The CDR3, as DNA: TGTGCCTGTGACACTCAGACTGGGGGATACAGCTCCTGGGACACCCGACAGATGTTTTTC. This encodes CACDTQTGGYSSWDTRQMFF.

The genes are TRDV2 and TRDJ1; 9 bases match TRDD3. V shed 4 bases and J 1 base; nucleotides not matched to a gene: 30. The length of the CDR3 is 23 residues. CDR1 GEAIGNYY and CDR2 EKD come from the germline V gene. The CDR3, as DNA: TGTGCCTGTGAGGCCCCGGAGGGCACTTACTGGGGGAGAATCTCCCCGAGCACCGATAAACTCATCTTT. This codes for CACEAPEGTYWGRISPSTDKLIF.

The rearrangement joins TRDV2 to TRDJ3; perhaps TRDD3 as D (8 bases). Germline assignment: CDR1 GEAIGNYY and CDR2 EKD. V lost 0 bases, J lost 0 bases, and 26 bases lay in between. The CDR3 totals 23 residues. This CDR3 reads CACDTASSGGLLPRSWDTRQMFF. The CDR3 DNA reads as TGTGCCTGTGACACCGCCTCTTCTGGGGGACTCCTTCCTCGCTCCTGGGACACCCGACAGATGTTTTTC.

The rearrangement uses TRDV1 and TRDJ1; 7 positions match TRDD3. J gave up 6 bases and V 0 bases, and 7 bases lay outside the gene matches. Germline V lookup: CDR1 TSWWSYY, CDR2 QGS. This CDR3 is built from 15 residues. The CDR3 reads CALGELFPGGHKLIF. The DNA for the CDR3 is TGTGCTCTTGGGGAACTTTTTCCTGGGGGGCATAAACTCATCTTT.

This clone came up a few times. Other nucleotide sequences from this sample produce the same CDR3. The rearrangement links TRDV1 to TRDJ1; no clear D gene. With 7 bases removed from V and 0 bases from J, the gap between germline ends came to 30 bases. The CDR3 runs 20 residues. Germline assignment: CDR1 TSWWSYY and CDR2 QGS. The CDR3 region is CALVLRTHGLPLWYTDKLIF. Written as DNA, the CDR3 is TGTGCTCTTGTACTTCGCACGCATGGTCTCCCTTTGTGGTACACCGATAAACTCATCTTT.

On this clone: Distinct nucleotide sequences in the sample also encode this CDR3. The J gene is TRDJ3, the V gene TRDV2; perhaps TRDD3 as D (5 bases). CDR1 is GEAIGNYY, CDR2 EKD, per germline. This CDR3 has 21 amino acids. Trimming removed 0 bases at V and 0 bases at J, with 20 bases between. The CDR3 sequence: CACDTGGGATVSSWDTRQMFF. The DNA for the CDR3 is TGTGCCTGTGACACCGGAGGGGGGGCCACGGTAAGCTCCTGGGACACCCGACAGATGTTTTTC.

The table lists this clone with a few counts. The rearrangement uses TRDV1 and TRDJ1, with TRDD3 identical over 10 bases. Germline V gives CDR1 TSWWSYY, CDR2 QGS. This CDR3 is built from 24 residues. The V gene end was trimmed by 3 bases and the J gene end by 1 base; junction bases not matched to a gene: 29. The DNA for the CDR3 is TGTGCTCTTGGGGACGTTTTCTTCCTACAAGTTTCAGGGGGATACGCGGAGGTCACCGATAAACTCATCTTT. Translation: CALGDVFFLQVSGGYAEVTDKLIF.

The chain employs TRDV1 and TRDJ1, with D possibly being TRDD2 (5 bases). The CDR3 has 23 residues. Germline CDR1 reads TSWWSYY; CDR2 reads QGS. Trimming stripped 2 bases from V and 1 base from J, with 35 bases between. The CDR3 is CALGEGVAYGSWEETSGTDKLIF. Here the CDR3 DNA reads TGTGCTCTTGGGGAAGGAGTGGCCTACGGGAGTTGGGAGGAGACGAGTGGCACCGATAAACTCATCTTT.

This chain uses TRDV3 with TRDJ1, with 13 bases identical to TRDD3. Germline loops: CDR1 TVYSNPD, CDR2 GDNSRS (reference sequence). The CDR3 totals 23 residues. Germline trimming cut 2 bases from V and 2 bases from J; bases unmatched to any gene: 29. CDR3 nucleotides: TGTGCCTTTGGCTGCCTACCCAGAGCCCCCTTACTGGGGGATACGTACCTGACCGATAAACTCATCTTT. This gives the protein CAFGCLPRAPLLGDTYLTDKLIF.

This sequence joins TRDV3 and TRDJ1; TRDD3 matches at 9 bases. The CDR3 runs 18 residues. Germline values: CDR1 TVYSNPD, CDR2 GDNSRS (reference sequence). V lost 1 base to trimming and J lost 2 bases; unmatched junction nucleotides: 17. In DNA form, the CDR3 reads TGTGCCTTTACCGCAATTTTCCTCGCTGGGGGATTGACCGATAAACTCATCTTT. This gives the protein CAFTAIFLAGGLTDKLIF.

By share, this clone ranks as medium-sized. This sample includes further DNA sequences coding for the same CDR3. The chain joins TRDV2 to TRDJ1; 8 bases are shared with TRDD3. The germline CDR1 and CDR2 sequences are GEAIGNYY and EKD. V dropped 0 bases and J dropped 3; count of bases not matched to a gene: 2. The CDR3 length is 14 residues. For the CDR3, the DNA is TGTGCCTGTGACACCGGGGATACCCCCGATAAACTCATCTTT. Protein product: CACDTGDTPDKLIF.

This clone was counted only a few times. The chain joins TRDV1 to TRDJ1; TRDD3 might be the D (5 bases). Germline-derived CDR1 and CDR2 are TSWWSYY and QGS. Trimming stripped 3 bases from V and 2 bases from J, with 31 bases between. The CDR3 consists of 21 residues. The CDR3 is CALGEPLPRAGHWIGTDKLIF. In nucleotides, the CDR3 is TGTGCTCTTGGGGAGCCCTTACCTAGGGCGGGACACTGGATTGGAACCGATAAACTCATCTTT.

This clone was detected only a few times. The chain couples TRDV2 to TRDJ3; D not certain. This CDR3 region has 15 residues. Between the trimmed V and J ends, which lost 0 bases and 3 bases, there was a span of 5 bases. Germline CDR1 GEAIGNYY, CDR2 EKD. In DNA form, the CDR3 reads TGTGCCTGTGACACCGGTTTCTGGGACACCCGACAGATGTTTTTC. This encodes CACDTGFWDTRQMFF.

Judged by abundance, this clone is medium-sized. The sample has other DNA sequences that encode this CDR3 too. This rearrangement joins TRDV2 to TRDJ1, with a tentative D call TRDD3 (6 bases). Germline CDR1 GEAIGNYY, CDR2 EKD. The V and J ends lost 0 bases and 7 bases respectively, with 8 bases between them. The CDR3 contains 12 residues. This CDR3 reads CACDTGWGKLIF. The CDR3 bases are TGTGCCTGTGACACCGGCTGGGGTAAACTCATCTTT.

The chain couples TRDV2 to TRDJ1; possibly TRDD3 for D (6 bases). Germline CDR1 and CDR2: GEAIGNYY and EKD. The CDR3 loop spans 18 amino acids. Trimming shortened V by 0 bases and J by 3 bases, and 22 bases separated the two germline ends. CDR3 DNA sequence: TGTGCCTGTGACACCATTCCCCTCCAGGTGGATACCGCCGATAAACTCATCTTT. This encodes CACDTIPLQVDTADKLIF.

Turning to this clone: A junction boundary mismatches the germline segment, possibly from a read error. The chain recombines TRDV3 with TRDJ1; the match to TRDD3 covers 11 bases. The CDR3 consists of 20 residues. Germline values: CDR1 TVYSNPD, CDR2 GDNSRS (reference sequence). Here the CDR3 reads CAFKTQAYPWGIPPTDTLIF. The CDR3 DNA follows: TGTGCCTTTAAGACCCAAGCCTACCCCTGGGGGATACCGCCGACCGATACACTCATCTTT.

This clone showed up just a few times. The rearrangement joins TRDV3 to TRDJ1; unclear D gene. CDR1 is TVYSNPD and CDR2 is GDNSRS in the germline V gene (reference sequence). The CDR3 sequence is 12 residues long. Trimming stripped 3 bases from V and 0 bases from J, with 8 bases between. CDR3 protein: CAFLWYTDKLIF. The CDR3 DNA reads as TGTGCCTTCTTATGGTACACCGATAAACTCATCTTT.

In this sample, this clone turned up a few times. This sequence joins TRDV1 and TRDJ1, with D perhaps being TRDD1 or TRDD3 (6 bases each). This CDR3 region has 23 residues. CDR1 TSWWSYY and CDR2 QGS come from the germline V gene. The V end lost 2 bases, the J end lost 2 bases, and 36 bases lay between the germline ends. In DNA form, the CDR3 reads TGTGCTCTTGGGGAAGTTAGCTATCATACTGGGAATACACTAAATAGGGGGACCGATAAACTCATCTTT. Amino acids: CALGEVSYHTGNTLNRGTDKLIF.

The V call is TRDV1, the J call TRDJ1; 10 bases align to TRDD3. The V gene end was trimmed by 4 bases and the J gene end by 1 base; junction bases not matched to a gene: 24. The CDR3 contains 22 residues. CDR1 and CDR2 from the germline V gene are TSWWSYY and QGS. CDR3 coding DNA: TGTGCTCTTGGGGGCCTCCTGGCGACCCTCCCCTACTGGGGGATCTCCACCGATAAACTCATCTTT. Protein sequence: CALGGLLATLPYWGISTDKLIF.

This clone was seen only a few times. The V gene is TRDV1, the J gene TRDJ1, with 10 bases lining up with TRDD3. The CDR3 consists of 25 residues. Germline values: CDR1 TSWWSYY, CDR2 QGS. V lost 0 bases and J lost 0; bases outside the gene matches: 28. The CDR3 loop reads CALGELVRRSYWGIPNPKDTDKLIF. DNA of the CDR3: TGTGCTCTTGGGGAACTTGTACGGCGTTCCTACTGGGGGATCCCAAACCCGAAAGACACCGATAAACTCATCTTT.

There are a few counts of this clone. The chain employs TRAV29/DV5 and TRDJ1, with TRDD2 identical over 9 bases. V shed 3 bases, J shed 0 bases, and the junction held 24 bases outside the gene matches. Germline-derived CDR1 and CDR2 are NSMFDY and ISSIKDK. The CDR3 covers 21 residues. The CDR3 sequence is CAANLAFLQGGRHLYTDKLIF. CDR3 sequence (DNA): TGTGCAGCAAACTTGGCCTTCCTACAGGGGGGACGCCATTTGTACACCGATAAACTCATCTTT.